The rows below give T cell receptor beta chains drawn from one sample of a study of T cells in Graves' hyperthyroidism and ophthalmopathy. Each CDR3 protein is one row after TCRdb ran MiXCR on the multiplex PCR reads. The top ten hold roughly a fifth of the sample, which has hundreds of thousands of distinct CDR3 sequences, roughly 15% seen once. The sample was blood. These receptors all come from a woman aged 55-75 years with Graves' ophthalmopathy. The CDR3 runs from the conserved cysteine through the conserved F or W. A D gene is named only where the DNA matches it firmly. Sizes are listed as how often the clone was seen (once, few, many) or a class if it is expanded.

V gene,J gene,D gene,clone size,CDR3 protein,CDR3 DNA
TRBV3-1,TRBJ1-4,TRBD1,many,CASSPRTGRNEKLFF,TGTGCCAGCAGCCCCCGGACAGGAAGGAATGAAAAACTGTTTTTT
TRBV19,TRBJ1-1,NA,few,CASSIWDDGDAFF,TGTGCCAGTAGTATATGGGACGACGGGGACGCTTTCTTT
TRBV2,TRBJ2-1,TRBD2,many,CASSEALVGRAGEQFF,TGTGCCAGCAGTGAAGCGCTTGTCGGGAGGGCCGGTGAGCAGTTCTTC
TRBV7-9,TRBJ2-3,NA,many,CASTIVGGTTDTQYF,TGTGCCAGCACCATCGTTGGCGGGACCACAGATACGCAGTATTTT
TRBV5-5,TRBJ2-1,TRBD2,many,CASTPPAGVSYNEQFF,TGTGCCAGCACACCTCCCGCGGGAGTATCCTACAATGAGCAGTTCTTC
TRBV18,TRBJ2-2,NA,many,CASSPRPNPEVGELFF,TGTGCCAGCTCACCAAGACCGAACCCAGAAGTCGGGGAGCTGTTTTTT
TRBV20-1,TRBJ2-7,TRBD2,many,CSARGAGLAVYEQYF,TGCAGTGCTAGGGGTGCGGGACTAGCGGTCTACGAGCAGTACTTC
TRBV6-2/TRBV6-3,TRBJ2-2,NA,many,CASSPTNTGELFF,TGTGCCAGCAGTCCAACCAACACCGGGGAGCTGTTTTTT
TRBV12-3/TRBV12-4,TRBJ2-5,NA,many,CASRLTGAGASETQYF,TGTGCCAGCAGATTGACAGGGGCGGGGGCTTCGGAGACCCAGTACTTC
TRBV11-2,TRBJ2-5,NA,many,CASSSQETQYF,TGTGCCAGCAGCTCCCAAGAGACCCAGTACTTC